The clone carrying this T cell receptor beta chain was seen more than once but under ten times. As yet, its antigen is unknown. 5'RACE template switching generated TCR cDNA, adding a universal primer site and UMIs. TCRdb redid the calling of the 5' RACE reads with MiXCR, one entry per CDR3 protein. The sample lists just under 600,000 distinct CDR3 sequences; approximately 13% were seen once. This record comes from a study of T cells after yellow fever vaccination. Trimming took off 2 bases at V and 3 bases at J, with 11 bases between the two ends. Germline CDR1 reads SGDLS; CDR2 reads YYNGEE. The CDR3 is 15 amino acids. Study observations and caveats: Post-booster repertoires contained most primary-vaccination clones again (approximately 97% CD4, around 88% CD8).

The specimen comprised PBMCs, sampled on the day of the yellow fever booster vaccination. The rearrangement uses TRBV9 and TRBJ1-4, with a tentative D call TRBD1 (6 bases). The receptor was derived from a young man who received the YFV17D yellow fever vaccine. CDR3 sequence: CASSVLGQPNEKLFF. Here the CDR3 DNA reads TGTGCCAGCAGCGTCCTTGGACAGCCTAATGAAAAACTGTTTTTT.